Listed here are 9 T cell receptor beta chains from one sample, sequenced in a study of radiotherapy plus CTLA-4 blockade in lung cancer. The method was immunoSEQ multiplex PCR; TCRdb's version includes in-frame clones alone and lacks a portion of them. The repertoire holds some 73,000 clones, with around 81% as singletons. The source was peripheral blood, collected from a patient treated with radiotherapy plus ipilimumab. These receptors were obtained from a human donor with non-small cell lung cancer whose response to radiotherapy plus ipilimumab could not be evaluated. Some clones in this sample may be carry-over from other donors' samples.

In DNA form, the CDR3 reads TGTGCCAGCAGCTCAAACATGAATGAGCAGTTCTTC. Translating gives CASSSNMNEQFF. The chain is built from TRBV7-9 and TRBJ2-1, with D unclear. V was trimmed by 4 bases and J by 7 bases, leaving 8 bases between them. Germline CDR1 is SEHNR and CDR2 is FQNEAQ (reference sequence). CDR3 length equals 12 residues.

The CDR3 DNA sequence: TGTGCCAGCAGCTTGGATTACGCGGGAGAGACCCAGTACTTC. Translated: CASSLDYAGETQYF. The V gene is TRBV5-4, the J gene TRBJ2-5; D may be TRBD2 (5 bases). The germline V and J ends were trimmed by 0 bases and 4 bases, with 10 bases remaining between them. CDR1 is SGHNT and CDR2 is YYREEE in the germline V gene (reference sequence). There are 14 residues in the CDR3.

The chain employs TRBV6-6 and TRBJ2-7, with TRBD1 identical over 8 bases. The ends lost 2 bases at V and 4 bases at J; junction bases unmatched: 7. Germline V lookup: CDR1 MNHNY, CDR2 SVGAGI (reference sequence). The CDR3 loop spans 15 amino acids. The CDR3 sequence: CASSYAPGQEYEQYF. CDR3 nucleotides: TGTGCCAGCAGTTACGCTCCGGGACAGGAGTACGAGCAGTACTTC.

This clone was counted a few times. In nucleotides, the CDR3 is TGTGCCATCAGTGAGTTGGGACAGGTCGTTACCAACACCATATATTTT. Encoded protein: CAISELGQVVTNTIYF. The chain links TRBV10-3 to TRBJ1-3, with 8 bases that match TRBD1. The CDR3 is made up of 16 amino acids. V shed 1 base, J shed 7 bases, and the junction held 9 bases outside the gene matches. Per germline, CDR1 ENHRY and CDR2 SYGVKD.

Worth noting for this clone: A far larger clone is just one base off, so this is likely a read error. The genes are TRBV11-3 and TRBJ2-2, with D possibly matching TRBD2 (6 bases). Trimming shortened V by 3 bases and J by 7 bases, and 12 bases separated the two germline ends. CDR3 length: 14 amino acids. Germline CDR1 is SGHNT and CDR2 is YENEEA. In DNA, the CDR3 is TGTGCCAGCAGCTTGGAGGGGCGCGACGGGGAGCTGTTTTTT. The encoded protein is CASSLEGRDGELFF. Looking up the rest from reference TRBV11-3 and TRBJ2-2 gives the full variable domain: EAGVVQSPRYKIIEKKQPVAFWCNPISGHNTLYWYLQNLGQGPELLIRYENEEAVDDSQLPKDRFSAERLKGVDSTLKIQPAELGDSAVYLCASSLEGRDGELFFGEGSRLTVL.

This clone was observed a single time. The gene calls are TRBV4-2 and TRBJ2-7; 8 bases are a match to TRBD1. The CDR3 runs 15 residues. CDR1 is LGHNA and CDR2 is YNFKEQ in the germline V gene. J lost 3 bases, V lost 4 bases, and 8 bases had no gene match. CDR3: CASSRDRGRDYEQYF. CDR3 DNA sequence: TGTGCCAGCAGCCGAGACAGGGGTAGAGACTACGAGCAGTACTTC.

V and J are TRBV25-1 and TRBJ1-2, with 10 bases aligning to TRBD1. Germline V gives CDR1 MGHDK, CDR2 SYGVNS. There are 14 residues in the CDR3. J was trimmed by 8 bases and V by 5 bases; bases with no gene match: 8. The CDR3 bases are TGTGCCAGCAGTAAGACCGGGACAGGGGACGGCTACACCTTC. Residues: CASSKTGTGDGYTF.

The V call is TRBV7-8, the J call TRBJ2-3; D might be TRBD2 (5 bases). V lost 7 bases and J lost 2, with 16 bases in between. The CDR3 is made up of 15 amino acids. The germline CDR1 and CDR2 sequences are SGHVS and FQNEAQ. The CDR3 coding sequence is TGTGCCAGCACCCTCGGAGCGGCCCCCACAGATACGCAGTATTTT. Protein sequence: CASTLGAAPTDTQYF.

The V and J genes are TRBV2 and TRBJ1-1; D gene ambiguous. Per germline, CDR1 SNHLY and CDR2 FYNNEI. The CDR3 totals 14 residues. With 0 bases removed from V and 3 bases from J, the gap between germline ends came to 8 bases. The CDR3 here is CASSEAVRYTEAFF. The CDR3 nucleotides read TGTGCCAGCAGTGAAGCGGTCAGATACACTGAAGCTTTCTTT.